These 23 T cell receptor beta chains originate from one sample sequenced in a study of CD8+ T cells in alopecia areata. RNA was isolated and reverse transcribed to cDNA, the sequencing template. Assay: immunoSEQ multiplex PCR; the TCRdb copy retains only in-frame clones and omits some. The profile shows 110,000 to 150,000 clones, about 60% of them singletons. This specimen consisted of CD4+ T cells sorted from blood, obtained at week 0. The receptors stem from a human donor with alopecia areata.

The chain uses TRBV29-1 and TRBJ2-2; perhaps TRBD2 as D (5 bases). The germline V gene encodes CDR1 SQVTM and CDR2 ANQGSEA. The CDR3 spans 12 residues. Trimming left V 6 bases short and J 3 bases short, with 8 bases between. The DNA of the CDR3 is TGCAGCGTGGAGGCGGACACCGGGGAGCTGTTTTTT. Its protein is CSVEADTGELFF.

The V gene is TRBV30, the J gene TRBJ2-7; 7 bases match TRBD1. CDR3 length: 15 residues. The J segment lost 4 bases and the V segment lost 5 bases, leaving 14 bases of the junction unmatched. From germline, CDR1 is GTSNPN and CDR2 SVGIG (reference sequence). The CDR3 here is CAWSPLGTAGYEQYF. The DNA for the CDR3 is TGTGCCTGGTCTCCGCTAGGGACAGCTGGTTACGAGCAGTACTTC.

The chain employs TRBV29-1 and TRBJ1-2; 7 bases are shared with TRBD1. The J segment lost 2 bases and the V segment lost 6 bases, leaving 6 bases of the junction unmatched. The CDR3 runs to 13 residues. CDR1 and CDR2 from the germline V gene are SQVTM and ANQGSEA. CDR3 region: CSVGSTGNYGYTF. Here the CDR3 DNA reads TGCAGCGTGGGATCGACAGGGAACTATGGCTACACCTTC.

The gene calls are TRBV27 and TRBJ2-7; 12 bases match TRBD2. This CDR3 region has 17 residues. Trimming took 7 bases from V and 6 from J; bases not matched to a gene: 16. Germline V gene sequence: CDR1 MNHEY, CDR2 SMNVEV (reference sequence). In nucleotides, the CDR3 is TGTGCCAGCACCGACAGCCTAGGACTAGCGGGGTACGGCGAGCAGTACTTC. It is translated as CASTDSLGLAGYGEQYF.

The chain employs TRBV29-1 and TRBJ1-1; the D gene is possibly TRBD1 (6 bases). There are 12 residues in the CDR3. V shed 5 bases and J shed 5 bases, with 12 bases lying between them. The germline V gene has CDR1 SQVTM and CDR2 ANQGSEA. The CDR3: CSVSQGWTEAFF. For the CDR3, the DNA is TGCAGCGTTAGTCAGGGGTGGACTGAAGCTTTCTTT.

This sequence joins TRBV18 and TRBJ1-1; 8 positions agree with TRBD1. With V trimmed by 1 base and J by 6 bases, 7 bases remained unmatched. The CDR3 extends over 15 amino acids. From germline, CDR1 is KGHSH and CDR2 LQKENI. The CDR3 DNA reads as TGTGCCAGCTCACCACTACAGGGGGTTATCGCTGAAGCTTTCTTT. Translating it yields CASSPLQGVIAEAFF.

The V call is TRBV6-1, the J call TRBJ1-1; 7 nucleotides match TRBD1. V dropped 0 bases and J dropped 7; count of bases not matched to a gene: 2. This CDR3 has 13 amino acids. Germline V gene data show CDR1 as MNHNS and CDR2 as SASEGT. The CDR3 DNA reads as TGTGCCAGCAGTGAAGCTTACAGGGGTGAAGCTTTCTTT. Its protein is CASSEAYRGEAFF.

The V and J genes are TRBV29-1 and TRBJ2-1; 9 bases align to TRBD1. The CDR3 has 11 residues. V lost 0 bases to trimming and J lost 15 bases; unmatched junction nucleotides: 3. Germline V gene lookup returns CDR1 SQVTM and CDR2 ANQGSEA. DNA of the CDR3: TGCAGCGTTGAAGATGGGACAGGGCGGTTCTTC. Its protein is CSVEDGTGRFF.

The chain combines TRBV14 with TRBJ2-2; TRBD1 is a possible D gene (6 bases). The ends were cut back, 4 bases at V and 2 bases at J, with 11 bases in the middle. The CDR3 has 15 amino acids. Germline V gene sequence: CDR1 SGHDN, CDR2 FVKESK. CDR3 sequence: CASSLTGLNTGELFF. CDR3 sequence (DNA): TGTGCCAGCAGCCTGACAGGACTTAACACCGGGGAGCTGTTTTTT.

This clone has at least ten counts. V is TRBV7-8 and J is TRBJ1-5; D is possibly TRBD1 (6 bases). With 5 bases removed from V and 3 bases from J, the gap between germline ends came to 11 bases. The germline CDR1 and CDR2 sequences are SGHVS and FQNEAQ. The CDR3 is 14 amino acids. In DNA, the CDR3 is TGTGCCAGCAGCCGAACAGGGACCAATCAGCCCCAGCATTTT. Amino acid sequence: CASSRTGTNQPQHF. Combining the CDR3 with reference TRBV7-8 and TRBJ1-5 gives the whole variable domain GAGVSQSPRYKVAKRGQDVALRCDPISGHVSLFWYQQALGQGPEFLTYFQNEAQLDKSGLPSDRFFAERPEGSVSTLKIQRTQQEDSAVYLCASSRTGTNQPQHFGDGTRLSIL.

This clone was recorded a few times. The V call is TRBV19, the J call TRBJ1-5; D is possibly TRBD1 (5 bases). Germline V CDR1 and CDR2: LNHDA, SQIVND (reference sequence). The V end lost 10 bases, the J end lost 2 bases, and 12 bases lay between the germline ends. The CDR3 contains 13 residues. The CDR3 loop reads CATLGGGNQPQHF. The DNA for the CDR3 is TGTGCCACCCTGGGAGGGGGCAATCAGCCCCAGCATTTT. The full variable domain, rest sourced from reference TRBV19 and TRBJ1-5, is DGGITQSPKYLFRKEGQNVTLSCEQNLNHDAMYWYRQDPGQGLRLIYYSQIVNDFQKGDIAEGYSVSREKKESFPLTVTSAQKNPTAFYLCATLGGGNQPQHFGDGTRLSIL.

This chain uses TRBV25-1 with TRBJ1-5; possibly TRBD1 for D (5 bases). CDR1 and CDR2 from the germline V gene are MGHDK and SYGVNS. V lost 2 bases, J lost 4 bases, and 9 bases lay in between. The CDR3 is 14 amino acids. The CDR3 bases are TGTGCCAGCAGTGAAGGGACTCCGAATCAGCCCCAGCATTTT. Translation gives CASSEGTPNQPQHF.

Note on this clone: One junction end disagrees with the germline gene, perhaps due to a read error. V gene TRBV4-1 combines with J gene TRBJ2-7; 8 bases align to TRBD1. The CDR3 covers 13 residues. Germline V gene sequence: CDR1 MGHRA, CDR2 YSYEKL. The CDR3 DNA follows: TGCGCCAACAGCCGGGACAGGCTCTACGAGCAGTACTTC. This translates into CANSRDRLYEQYF.

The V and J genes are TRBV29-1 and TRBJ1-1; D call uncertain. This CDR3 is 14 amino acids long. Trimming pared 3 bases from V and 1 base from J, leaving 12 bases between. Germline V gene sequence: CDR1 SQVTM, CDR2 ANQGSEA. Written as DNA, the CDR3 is TGCAGCGTTGAGGTGGGATTGAGGAACACTGAAGCTTTCTTT. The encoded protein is CSVEVGLRNTEAFF.

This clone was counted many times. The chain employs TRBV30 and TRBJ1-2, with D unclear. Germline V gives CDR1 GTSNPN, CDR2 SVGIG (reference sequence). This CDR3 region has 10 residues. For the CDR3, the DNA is TGTCTGGTGGAGGGTTATGGCTACACCTTC. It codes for CLVEGYGYTF.

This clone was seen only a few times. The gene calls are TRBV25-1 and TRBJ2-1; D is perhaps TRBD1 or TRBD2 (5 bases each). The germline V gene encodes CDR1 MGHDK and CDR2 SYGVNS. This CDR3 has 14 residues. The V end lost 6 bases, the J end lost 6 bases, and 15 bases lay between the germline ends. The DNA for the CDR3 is TGTGCCAGCAGGATGGGGACGGCAGGCAATGAGCAGTTCTTC. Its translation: CASRMGTAGNEQFF.

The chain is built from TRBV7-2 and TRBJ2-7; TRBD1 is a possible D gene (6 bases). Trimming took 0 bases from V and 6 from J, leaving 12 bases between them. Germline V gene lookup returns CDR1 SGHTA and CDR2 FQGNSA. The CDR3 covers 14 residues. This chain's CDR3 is CASSLAGASREQYF. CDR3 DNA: TGTGCCAGCAGCTTAGCGGGGGCCTCCCGCGAGCAGTACTTC. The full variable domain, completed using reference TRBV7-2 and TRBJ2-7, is GAGVSQSPSNKVTEKGKDVELRCDPISGHTALYWYRQSLGQGLEFLIYFQGNSAPDKSGLPSDRFSAERTGGSVSTLTIQRTQQEDSAVYLCASSLAGASREQYFGPGTRLTVT.

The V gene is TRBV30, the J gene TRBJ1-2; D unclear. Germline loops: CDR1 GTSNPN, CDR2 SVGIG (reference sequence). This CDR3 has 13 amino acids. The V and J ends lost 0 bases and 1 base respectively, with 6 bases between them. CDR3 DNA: TGTGCCTGGAGTGTCGGCTTTAACTATGGCTACACCTTC. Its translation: CAWSVGFNYGYTF. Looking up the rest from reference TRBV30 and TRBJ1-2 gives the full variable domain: SQTIHQWPATLVQPVGSPLSLECTVEGTSNPNLYWYRQAAGRGLQLLFYSVGIGQISSEVPQNLSASRPQDRQFILSSKKLLLSDSGFYLCAWSVGFNYGYTFGSGTRLTVV.

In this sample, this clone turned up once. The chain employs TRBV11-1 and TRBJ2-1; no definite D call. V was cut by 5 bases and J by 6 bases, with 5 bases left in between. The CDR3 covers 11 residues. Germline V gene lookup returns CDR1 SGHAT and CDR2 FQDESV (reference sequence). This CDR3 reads CASSQLNEQFF. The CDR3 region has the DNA TGTGCCAGCAGCCAACTCAATGAGCAGTTCTTC.

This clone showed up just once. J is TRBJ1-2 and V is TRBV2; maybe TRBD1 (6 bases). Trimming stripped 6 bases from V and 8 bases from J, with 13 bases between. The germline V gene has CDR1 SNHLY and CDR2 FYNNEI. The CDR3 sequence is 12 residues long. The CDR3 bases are TGTGCCAGCAGGGGAGACAGGAGGGGCTACACCTTC. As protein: CASRGDRRGYTF.

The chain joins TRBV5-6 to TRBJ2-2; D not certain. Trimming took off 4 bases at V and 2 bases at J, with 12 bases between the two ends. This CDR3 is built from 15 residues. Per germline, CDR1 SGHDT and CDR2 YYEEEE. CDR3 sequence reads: CASSSWAVNTGELFF. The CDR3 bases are TGTGCCAGCAGCAGCTGGGCAGTCAACACCGGGGAGCTGTTTTTT.

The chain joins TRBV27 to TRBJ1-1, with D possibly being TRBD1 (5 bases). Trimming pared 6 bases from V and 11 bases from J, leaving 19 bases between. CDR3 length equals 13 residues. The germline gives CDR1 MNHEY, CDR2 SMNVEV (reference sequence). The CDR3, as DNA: TGTGCCAGCAGCCCGGGGAGGGGAGTGAACGCTTTCTTT. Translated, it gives CASSPGRGVNAFF.

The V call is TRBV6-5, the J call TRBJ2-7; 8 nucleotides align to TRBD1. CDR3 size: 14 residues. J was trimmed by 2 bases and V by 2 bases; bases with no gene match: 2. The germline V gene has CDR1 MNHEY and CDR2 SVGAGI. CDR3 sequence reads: CASSYGGQAYEQYF. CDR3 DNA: TGTGCCAGCAGTTACGGGGGACAGGCCTACGAGCAGTACTTC.